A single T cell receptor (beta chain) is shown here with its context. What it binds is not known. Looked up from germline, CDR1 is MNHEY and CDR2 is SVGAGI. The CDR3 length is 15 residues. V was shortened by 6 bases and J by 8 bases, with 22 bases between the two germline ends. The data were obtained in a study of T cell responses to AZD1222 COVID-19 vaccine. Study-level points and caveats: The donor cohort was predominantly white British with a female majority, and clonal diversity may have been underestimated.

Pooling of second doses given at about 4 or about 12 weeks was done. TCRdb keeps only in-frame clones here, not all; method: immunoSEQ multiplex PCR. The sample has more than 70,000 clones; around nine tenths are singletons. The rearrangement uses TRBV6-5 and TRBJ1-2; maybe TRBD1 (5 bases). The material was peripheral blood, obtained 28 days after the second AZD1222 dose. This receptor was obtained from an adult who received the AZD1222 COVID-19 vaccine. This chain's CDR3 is CASRSDRQGVFGYTF. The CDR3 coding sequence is TGTGCCAGCAGGTCCGATAGACAAGGGGTATTCGGCTACACCTTC.